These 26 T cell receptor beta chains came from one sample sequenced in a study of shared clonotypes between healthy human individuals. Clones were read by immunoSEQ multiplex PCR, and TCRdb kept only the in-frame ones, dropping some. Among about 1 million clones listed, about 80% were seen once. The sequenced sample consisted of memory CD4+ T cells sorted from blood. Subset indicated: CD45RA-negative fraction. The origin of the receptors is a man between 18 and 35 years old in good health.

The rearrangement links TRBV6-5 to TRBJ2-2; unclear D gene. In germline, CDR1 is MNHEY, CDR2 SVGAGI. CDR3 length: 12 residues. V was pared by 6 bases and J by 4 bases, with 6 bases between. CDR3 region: CASRKPTGELFF. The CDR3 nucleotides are TGTGCCAGCAGGAAACCCACCGGGGAGCTGTTTTTT.

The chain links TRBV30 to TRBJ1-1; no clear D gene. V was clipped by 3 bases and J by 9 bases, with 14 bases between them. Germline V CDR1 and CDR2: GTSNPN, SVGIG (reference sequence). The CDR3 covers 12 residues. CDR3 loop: CAWSSPETQAFF. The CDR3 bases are TGTGCCTGGAGCTCTCCCGAGACTCAAGCTTTCTTT.

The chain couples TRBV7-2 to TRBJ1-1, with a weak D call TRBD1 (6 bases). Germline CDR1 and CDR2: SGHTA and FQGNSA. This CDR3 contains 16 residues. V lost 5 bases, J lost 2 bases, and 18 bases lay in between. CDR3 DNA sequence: TGTGCCAGCAGCGCCATAGGGGGGTCGGTAAACACTGAAGCTTTCTTT. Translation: CASSAIGGSVNTEAFF.

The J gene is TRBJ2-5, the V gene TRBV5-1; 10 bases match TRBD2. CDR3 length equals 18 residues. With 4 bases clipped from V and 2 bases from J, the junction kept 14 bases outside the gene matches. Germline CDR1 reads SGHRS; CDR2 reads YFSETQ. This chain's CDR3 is CASSRPGTSVGKQETQYF. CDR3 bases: TGCGCCAGCAGCCGTCCCGGGACTAGCGTCGGAAAGCAAGAGACCCAGTACTTC.

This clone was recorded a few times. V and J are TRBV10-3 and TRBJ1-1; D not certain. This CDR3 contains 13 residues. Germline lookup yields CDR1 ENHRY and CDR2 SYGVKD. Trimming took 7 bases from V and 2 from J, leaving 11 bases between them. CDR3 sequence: CAIKRAGNTEAFF. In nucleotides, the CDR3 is TGTGCCATCAAGAGGGCGGGAAACACTGAAGCTTTCTTT.

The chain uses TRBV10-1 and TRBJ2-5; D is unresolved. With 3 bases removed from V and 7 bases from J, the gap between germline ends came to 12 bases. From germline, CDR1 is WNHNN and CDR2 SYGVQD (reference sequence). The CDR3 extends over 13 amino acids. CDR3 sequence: CASSDGPGGTQYF. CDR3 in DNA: TGCGCCAGCAGTGATGGGCCGGGCGGGACCCAGTACTTC.

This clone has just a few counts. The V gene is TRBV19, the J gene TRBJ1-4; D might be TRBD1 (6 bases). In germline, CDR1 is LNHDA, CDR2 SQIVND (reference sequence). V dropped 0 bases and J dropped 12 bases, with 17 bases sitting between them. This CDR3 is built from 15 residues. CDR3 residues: CASSIDYTGLRQLFF. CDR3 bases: TGTGCCAGTAGTATAGACTATACAGGGTTGCGGCAACTGTTTTTT.

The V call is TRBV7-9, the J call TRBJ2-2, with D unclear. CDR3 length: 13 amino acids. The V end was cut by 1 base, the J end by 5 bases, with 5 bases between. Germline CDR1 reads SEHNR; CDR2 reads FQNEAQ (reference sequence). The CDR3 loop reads CASSLVPTGELFF. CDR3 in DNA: TGTGCCAGCAGCTTAGTCCCGACCGGGGAGCTGTTTTTT.

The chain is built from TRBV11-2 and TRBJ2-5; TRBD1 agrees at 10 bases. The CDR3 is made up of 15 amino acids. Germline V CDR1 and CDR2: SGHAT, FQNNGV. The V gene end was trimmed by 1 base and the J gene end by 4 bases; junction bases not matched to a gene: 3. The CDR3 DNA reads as TGTGCCAGCAGCTTAGGAGACAGGGGGCGAGAGACCCAGTACTTC. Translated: CASSLGDRGRETQYF.

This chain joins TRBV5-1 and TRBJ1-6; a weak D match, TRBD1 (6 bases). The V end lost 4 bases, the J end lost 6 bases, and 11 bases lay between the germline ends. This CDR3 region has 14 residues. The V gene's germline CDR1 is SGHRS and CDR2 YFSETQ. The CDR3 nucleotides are TGCGCCAGCAGCACCGGGACACCTAATTCACCCCTCCACTTT. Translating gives CASSTGTPNSPLHF.

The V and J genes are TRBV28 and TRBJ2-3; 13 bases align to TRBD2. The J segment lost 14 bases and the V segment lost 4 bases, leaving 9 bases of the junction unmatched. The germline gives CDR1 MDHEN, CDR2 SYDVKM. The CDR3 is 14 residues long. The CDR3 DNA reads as TGTGCCAGCAGTTCCGGGACTAGCGGGGCCGATGCGTATTTT. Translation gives CASSSGTSGADAYF.

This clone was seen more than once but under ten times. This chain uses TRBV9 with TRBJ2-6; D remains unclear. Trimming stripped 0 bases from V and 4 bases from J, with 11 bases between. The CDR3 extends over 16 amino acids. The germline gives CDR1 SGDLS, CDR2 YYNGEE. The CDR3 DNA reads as TGTGCCAGCAGCGTAGCCGGGTGGTCGGGGGCCAACGTCCTGACTTTC. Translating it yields CASSVAGWSGANVLTF.

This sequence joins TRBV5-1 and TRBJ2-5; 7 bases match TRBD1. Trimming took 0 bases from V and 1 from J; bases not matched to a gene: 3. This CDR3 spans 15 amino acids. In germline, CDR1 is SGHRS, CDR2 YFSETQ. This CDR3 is CASSLAPGGQETQYF. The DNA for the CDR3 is TGCGCCAGCAGCTTGGCGCCAGGGGGCCAAGAGACCCAGTACTTC.

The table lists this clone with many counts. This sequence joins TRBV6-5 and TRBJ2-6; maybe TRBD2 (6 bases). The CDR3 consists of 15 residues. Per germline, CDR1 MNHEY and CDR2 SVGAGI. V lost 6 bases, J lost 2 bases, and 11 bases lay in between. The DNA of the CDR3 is TGTGCCAGCAGGCTGGGCGGGACTGGGGCCAACGTCCTGACTTTC. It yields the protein CASRLGGTGANVLTF.

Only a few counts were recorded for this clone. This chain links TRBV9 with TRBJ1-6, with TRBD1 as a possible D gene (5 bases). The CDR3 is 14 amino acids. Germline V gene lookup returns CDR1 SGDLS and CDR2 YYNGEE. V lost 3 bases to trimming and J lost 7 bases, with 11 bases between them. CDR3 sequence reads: CASSAGPGNSPLHF. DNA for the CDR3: TGTGCCAGCAGCGCGGGACCGGGCAATTCACCCCTCCACTTT. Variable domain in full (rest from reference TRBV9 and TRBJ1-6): DSGVTQTPKHLITATGQRVTLRCSPRSGDLSVYWYQQSLDQGLQFLIQYYNGEERAKGNILERFSAQQFPDLHSELNLSSLELGDSALYFCASSAGPGNSPLHFGNGTRLTVT.

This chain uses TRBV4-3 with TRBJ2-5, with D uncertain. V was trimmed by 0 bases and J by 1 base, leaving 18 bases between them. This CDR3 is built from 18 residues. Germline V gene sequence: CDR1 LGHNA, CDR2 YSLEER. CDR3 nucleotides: TGCGCCAGCAGCCAAGATCCCCCCACCCCGGGCGGCCAAGAGACCCAGTACTTC. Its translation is CASSQDPPTPGGQETQYF.

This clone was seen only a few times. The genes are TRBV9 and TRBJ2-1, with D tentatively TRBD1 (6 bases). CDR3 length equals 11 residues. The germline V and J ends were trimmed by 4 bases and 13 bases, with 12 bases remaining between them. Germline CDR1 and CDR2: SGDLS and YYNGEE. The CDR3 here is CASSLGDNQFF. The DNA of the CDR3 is TGTGCCAGCAGCCTCGGGGACAATCAGTTCTTC. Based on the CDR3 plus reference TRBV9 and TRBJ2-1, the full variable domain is DSGVTQTPKHLITATGQRVTLRCSPRSGDLSVYWYQQSLDQGLQFLIQYYNGEERAKGNILERFSAQQFPDLHSELNLSSLELGDSALYFCASSLGDNQFFGPGTRLTVL.

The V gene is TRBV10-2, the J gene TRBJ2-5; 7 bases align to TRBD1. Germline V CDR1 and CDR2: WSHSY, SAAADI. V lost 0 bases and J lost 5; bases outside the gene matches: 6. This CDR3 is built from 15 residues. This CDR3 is CASSESTGKWETQYF. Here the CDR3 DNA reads TGCGCCAGCAGTGAGTCGACAGGGAAATGGGAGACCCAGTACTTC.

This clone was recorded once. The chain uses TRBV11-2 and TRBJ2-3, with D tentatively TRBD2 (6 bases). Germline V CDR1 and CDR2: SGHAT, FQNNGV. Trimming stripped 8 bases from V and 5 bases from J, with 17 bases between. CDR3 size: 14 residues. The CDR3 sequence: CASQGFGGLDTQYF. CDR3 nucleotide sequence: TGTGCCAGCCAAGGGTTTGGAGGGCTAGATACGCAGTATTTT.

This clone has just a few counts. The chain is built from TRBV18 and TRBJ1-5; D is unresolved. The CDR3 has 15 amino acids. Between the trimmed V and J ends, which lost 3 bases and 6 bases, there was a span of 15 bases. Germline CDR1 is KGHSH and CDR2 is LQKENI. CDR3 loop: CASSPGLFVGQPQHF. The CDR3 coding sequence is TGTGCCAGCTCACCCGGGTTGTTTGTGGGTCAGCCCCAGCATTTT.

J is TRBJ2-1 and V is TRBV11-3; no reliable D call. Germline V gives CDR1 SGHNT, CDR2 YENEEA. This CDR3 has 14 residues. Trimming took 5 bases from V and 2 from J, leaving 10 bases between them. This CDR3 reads CASSDQTAYNEQFF. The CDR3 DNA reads TGTGCCAGCAGCGACCAAACGGCCTACAATGAGCAGTTCTTC. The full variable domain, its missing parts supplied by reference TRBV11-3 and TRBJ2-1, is EAGVVQSPRYKIIEKKQPVAFWCNPISGHNTLYWYLQNLGQGPELLIRYENEEAVDDSQLPKDRFSAERLKGVDSTLKIQPAELGDSAVYLCASSDQTAYNEQFFGPGTRLTVL.

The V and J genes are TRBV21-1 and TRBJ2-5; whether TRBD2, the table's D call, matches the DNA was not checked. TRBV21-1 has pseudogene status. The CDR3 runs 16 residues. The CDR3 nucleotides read TGTGCCCCAAAGGGGATTCGTAGCGGGGGTGAGGAGACCCAGTACTTC. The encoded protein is CAPKGIRSGGEETQYF.

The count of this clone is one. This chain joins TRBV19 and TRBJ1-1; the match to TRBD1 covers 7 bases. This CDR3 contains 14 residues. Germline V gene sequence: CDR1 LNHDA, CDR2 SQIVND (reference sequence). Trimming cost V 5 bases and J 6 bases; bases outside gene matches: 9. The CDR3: CASSGTQGFAEAFF. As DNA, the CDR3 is TGTGCCAGTAGTGGAACACAGGGGTTTGCTGAAGCTTTCTTT. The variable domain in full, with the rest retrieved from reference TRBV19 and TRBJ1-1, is DGGITQSPKYLFRKEGQNVTLSCEQNLNHDAMYWYRQDPGQGLRLIYYSQIVNDFQKGDIAEGYSVSREKKESFPLTVTSAQKNPTAFYLCASSGTQGFAEAFFGQGTRLTVV.

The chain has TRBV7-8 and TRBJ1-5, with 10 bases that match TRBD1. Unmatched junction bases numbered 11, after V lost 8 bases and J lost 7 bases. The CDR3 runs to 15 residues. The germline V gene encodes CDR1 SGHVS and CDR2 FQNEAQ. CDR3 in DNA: TGTGCCAGCGGACCAAGGACAGGGGGTAACCAGCCCCAGCATTTT. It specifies CASGPRTGGNQPQHF.

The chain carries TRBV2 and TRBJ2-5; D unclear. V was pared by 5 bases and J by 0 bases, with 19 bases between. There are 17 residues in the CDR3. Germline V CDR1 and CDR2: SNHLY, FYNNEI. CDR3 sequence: CASSQDRRPLYQETQYF. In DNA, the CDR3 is TGTGCCAGCAGTCAGGACCGTAGACCTCTGTACCAAGAGACCCAGTACTTC.

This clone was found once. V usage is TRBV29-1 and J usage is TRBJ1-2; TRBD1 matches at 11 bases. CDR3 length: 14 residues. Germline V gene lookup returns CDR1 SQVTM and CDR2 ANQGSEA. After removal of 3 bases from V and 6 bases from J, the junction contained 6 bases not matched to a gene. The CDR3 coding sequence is TGCAGCGTTGAGGAGGACAGGGGGCTTCATGGCTACACCTTC. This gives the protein CSVEEDRGLHGYTF.